This entry is about one T cell receptor beta chain. Its antigen remains unknown. Trimming shortened V by 1 base and J by 15 bases, and 19 bases separated the two germline ends. The CDR3 covers 14 residues. CDR1 and CDR2 (germline): LGHDT, YNNKEL (reference sequence). The data belong to a study of T-cell reconstitution after alpha-beta-depleted transplantation in children. Overall study results and limits: Several hundred graft clones that had expanded were reportedly the source of alpha-beta T cells about two months after transplant. A year post-transplant, T-cell counts and diversity derived mostly from newly produced T cells.

Preparing the TCRbeta library involved the use of unique molecular identifiers. From the PCR reads, TCRdb called clonotypes with MiXCR, one entry per CDR3 protein. The sample has around 440,000 distinct CDR3 sequences, around 15% seen once. This sample comprised PBMCs, mostly from graft donor cells, obtained 360 days after TCRalphabeta/CD19-depleted stem cell transplant. The V and J genes are TRBV3-1 and TRBJ2-1; D gene ambiguous. The sequence was collected from a boy less than two years old who had a stem cell transplant for Wiskott-Aldrich syndrome, so the T cells may come from the graft donor. CDR3 region: CASSQGTWLPSRFF. The DNA of the CDR3 is TGTGCCAGCAGCCAAGGAACGTGGCTTCCAAGCAGGTTCTTC.